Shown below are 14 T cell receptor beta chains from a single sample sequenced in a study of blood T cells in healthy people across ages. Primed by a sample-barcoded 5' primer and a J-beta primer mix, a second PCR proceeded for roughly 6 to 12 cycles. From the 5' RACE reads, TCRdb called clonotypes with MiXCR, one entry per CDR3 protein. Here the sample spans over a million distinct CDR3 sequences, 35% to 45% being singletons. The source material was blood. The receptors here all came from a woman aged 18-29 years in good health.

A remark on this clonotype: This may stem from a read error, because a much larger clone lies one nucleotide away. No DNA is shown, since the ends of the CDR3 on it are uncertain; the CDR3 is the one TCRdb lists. The CDR3: CSVRFGGLTDLLDTQYF. The chain links TRBV29-1 to TRBJ2-3; the table names TRBD2, a call not compared with the DNA. The germline V gene has CDR1 SQVTM and CDR2 ANQGSEA. The CDR3 totals 17 residues, both ends included.

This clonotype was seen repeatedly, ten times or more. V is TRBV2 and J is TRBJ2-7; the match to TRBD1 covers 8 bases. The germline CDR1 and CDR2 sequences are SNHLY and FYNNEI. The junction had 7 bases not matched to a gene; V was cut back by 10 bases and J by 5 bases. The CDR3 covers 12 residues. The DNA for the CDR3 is TGTGCCAACGACAGGGGAGACGACGAGCAGTACTTC. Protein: CANDRGDDEQYF.

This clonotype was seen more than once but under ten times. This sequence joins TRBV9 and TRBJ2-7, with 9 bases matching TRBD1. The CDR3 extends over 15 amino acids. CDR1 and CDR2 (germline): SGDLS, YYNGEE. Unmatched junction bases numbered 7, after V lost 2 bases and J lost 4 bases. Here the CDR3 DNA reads TGTGCCAGCAGCGTCACCGGGACAGGGATTTACGAGCAGTACTTC. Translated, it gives CASSVTGTGIYEQYF.

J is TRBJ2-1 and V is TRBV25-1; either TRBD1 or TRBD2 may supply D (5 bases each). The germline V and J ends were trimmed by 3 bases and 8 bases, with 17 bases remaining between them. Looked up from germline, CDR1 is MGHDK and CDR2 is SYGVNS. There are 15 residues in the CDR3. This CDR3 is CASSEPGPGLDEQFF. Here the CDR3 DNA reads TGTGCCAGCAGTGAGCCGGGGCCTGGCCTGGATGAGCAGTTCTTC.

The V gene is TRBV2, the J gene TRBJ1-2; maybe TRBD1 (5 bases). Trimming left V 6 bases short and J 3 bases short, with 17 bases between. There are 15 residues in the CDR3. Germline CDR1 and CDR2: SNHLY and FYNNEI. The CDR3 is CASSPNGQGYYGYTF. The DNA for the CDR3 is TGTGCCAGCAGCCCCAACGGGCAGGGATACTATGGCTACACCTTC.

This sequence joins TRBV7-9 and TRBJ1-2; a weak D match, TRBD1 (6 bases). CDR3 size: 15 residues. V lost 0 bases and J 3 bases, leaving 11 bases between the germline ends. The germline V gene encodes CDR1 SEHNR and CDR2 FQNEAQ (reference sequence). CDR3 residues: CASSLAAAGDYGYTF. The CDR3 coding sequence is TGTGCCAGCAGCTTAGCGGCCGCAGGGGACTATGGCTACACCTTC. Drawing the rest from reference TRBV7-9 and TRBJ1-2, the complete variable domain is DTGVSQNPRHKITKRGQNVTFRCDPISEHNRLYWYRQTLGQGPEFLTYFQNEAQLEKSRLLSDRFSAERPKGSFSTLEIQRTEQGDSAMYLCASSLAAAGDYGYTFGSGTRLTVV.

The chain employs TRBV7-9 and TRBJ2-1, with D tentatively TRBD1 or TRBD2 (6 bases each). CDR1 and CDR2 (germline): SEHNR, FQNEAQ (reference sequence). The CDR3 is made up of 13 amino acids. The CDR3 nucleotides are TGTGCAAGGGGGGACTCACTTCGCGATGAGCAGTTCTTC. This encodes CARGDSLRDEQFF.

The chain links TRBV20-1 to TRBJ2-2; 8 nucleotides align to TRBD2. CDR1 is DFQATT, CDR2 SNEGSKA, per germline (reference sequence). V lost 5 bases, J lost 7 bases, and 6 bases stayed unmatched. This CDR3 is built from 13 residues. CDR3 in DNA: TGCAGTGCTCGGGAGGGCCGTGACGGGGAGCTGTTTTTT. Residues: CSAREGRDGELFF.

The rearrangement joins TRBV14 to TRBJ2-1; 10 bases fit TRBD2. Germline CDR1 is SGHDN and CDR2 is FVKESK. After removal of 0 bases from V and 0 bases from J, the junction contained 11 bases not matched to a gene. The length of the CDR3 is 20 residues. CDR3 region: CASSQDASGRGTSSYNEQFF. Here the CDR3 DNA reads TGTGCCAGCAGCCAAGACGCTAGCGGGAGAGGGACCAGCTCCTACAATGAGCAGTTCTTC.

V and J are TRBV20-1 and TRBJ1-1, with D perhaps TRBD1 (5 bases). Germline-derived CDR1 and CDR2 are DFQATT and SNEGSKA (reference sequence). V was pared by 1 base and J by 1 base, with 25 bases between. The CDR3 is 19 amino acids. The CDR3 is CSARVVSVSVSGTNTEAFF. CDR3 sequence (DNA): TGCAGTGCTAGAGTTGTGAGTGTATCTGTTTCGGGGACGAACACTGAAGCTTTCTTT.

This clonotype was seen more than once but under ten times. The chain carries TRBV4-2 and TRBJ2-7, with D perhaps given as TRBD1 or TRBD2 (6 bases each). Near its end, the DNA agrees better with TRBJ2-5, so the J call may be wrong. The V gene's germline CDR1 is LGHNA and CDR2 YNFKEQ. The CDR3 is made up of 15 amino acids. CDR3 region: CASSPGSSEGGTQYF. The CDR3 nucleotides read TGTGCCAGCAGCCCGGGTAGCTCCGAGGGGGGGACCCAGTACTTC.

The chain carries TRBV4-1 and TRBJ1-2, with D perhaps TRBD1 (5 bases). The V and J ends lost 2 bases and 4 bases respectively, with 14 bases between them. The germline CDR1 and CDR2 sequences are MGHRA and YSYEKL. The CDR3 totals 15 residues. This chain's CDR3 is CASSQPDSFGYGYTF. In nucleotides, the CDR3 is TGCGCCAGCAGCCAACCAGACAGCTTTGGCTATGGCTACACCTTC.

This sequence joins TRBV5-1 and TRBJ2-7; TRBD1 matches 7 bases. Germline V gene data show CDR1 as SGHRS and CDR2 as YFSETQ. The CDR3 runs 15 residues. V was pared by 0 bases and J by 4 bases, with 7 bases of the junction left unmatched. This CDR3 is CASSLGADRAYEQYF. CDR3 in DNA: TGCGCCAGCAGCTTGGGCGCCGACAGGGCTTACGAGCAGTACTTC.

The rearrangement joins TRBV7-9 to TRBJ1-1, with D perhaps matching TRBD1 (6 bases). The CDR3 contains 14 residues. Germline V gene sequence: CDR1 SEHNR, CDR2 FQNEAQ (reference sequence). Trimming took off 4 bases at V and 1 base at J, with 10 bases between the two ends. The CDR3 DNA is TGTGCCAGCAGCTCAAGACAGGAGAACACTGAAGCTTTCTTT. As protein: CASSSRQENTEAFF.